Presented here are 27 T cell receptor beta chains from one specimen sequenced in a study of T cells in Graves' hyperthyroidism and ophthalmopathy. From RNA transcripts, TCR beta CDR3 regions were amplified. RT-PCR in the first round (using the HTBI primer set) targeted the TCR CDR3. TCRdb reprocessed the multiplex PCR reads via MiXCR and lists one record per CDR3 protein. The sample has about 350,000 distinct CDR3 sequences; approximately 19% are singletons. The sample was blood. The receptors shown here come from a woman under 30 with Graves' hyperthyroidism.

This clonotype was observed a few times. This chain joins TRBV9 and TRBJ2-2; 8 bases align to TRBD2. The CDR3 runs to 17 residues. Trimming cost V 0 bases and J 7 bases; bases outside gene matches: 11. Per the germline V gene, CDR1 is SGDLS and CDR2 is YYNGEE. CDR3 in amino acids: CASSVAIPGGGNGELFF. DNA for the CDR3: TGTGCCAGCAGCGTAGCTATACCCGGGGGGGGAAACGGGGAGCTGTTTTTT.

This clonotype occurred a few times. The chain joins TRBV30 to TRBJ1-2; D is unresolved. V was cut by 3 bases and J by 0 bases, with 20 bases left in between. The CDR3 runs 17 residues. Looked up from germline, CDR1 is GTSNPN and CDR2 is SVGIG (reference sequence). The CDR3 bases are TGTGCCTGGAGCTCCCGGACCCAGTACAAAGCTAACTATGGCTACACCTTC. Amino acid sequence: CAWSSRTQYKANYGYTF. Based on the CDR3 plus reference TRBV30 and TRBJ1-2, the full variable domain is SQTIHQWPATLVQPVGSPLSLECTVEGTSNPNLYWYRQAAGRGLQLLFYSVGIGQISSEVPQNLSASRPQDRQFILSSKKLLLSDSGFYLCAWSSRTQYKANYGYTFGSGTRLTVV.

This clonotype came up many times. The chain combines TRBV29-1 with TRBJ1-2; no clear D gene. V was pared by 4 bases and J by 2 bases, with 8 bases between. Germline V gene sequence: CDR1 SQVTM, CDR2 ANQGSEA. The CDR3 runs 12 residues. CDR3 sequence: CSVVGINYGYTF. In DNA, the CDR3 is TGCAGCGTTGTAGGGATAAACTATGGCTACACCTTC.

This clonotype was observed at least ten times. The rearrangement joins TRBV10-3 to TRBJ1-5, with 7 positions matching TRBD1. This CDR3 comprises 14 residues. Germline V CDR1 and CDR2: ENHRY, SYGVKD. V dropped 6 bases and J dropped 3; count of bases not matched to a gene: 5. The CDR3 region has the DNA TGTGCCATCAGCCCACAGGGGTACAATCAGCCCCAGCATTTT. Protein: CAISPQGYNQPQHF.

This clonotype was observed many times. V and J are TRBV12-3 or TRBV12-4 and TRBJ2-5; 7 positions agree with TRBD1. This CDR3 is 14 amino acids long. V was clipped by 6 bases and J by 1 base; unmatched bases: 5. CDR3 in DNA: TGTGCCAGCAGCTCGGGACAGCCCCAAGAGACCCAGTACTTC. Its translation: CASSSGQPQETQYF.

This chain links TRBV6-1 with TRBJ1-2; D is ambiguous. The ends were cut back, 7 bases at V and 6 bases at J, with 9 bases in the middle. Germline V lookup: CDR1 MNHNS, CDR2 SASEGT. The CDR3 spans 11 residues. The CDR3 DNA is TGTGCCAGCACCAAAGGGCATGGCTACACCTTC. It specifies CASTKGHGYTF.

The sample holds many counts of this clonotype. The chain employs TRBV9 and TRBJ1-2; 7 bases match TRBD1. Germline CDR1 SGDLS, CDR2 YYNGEE. This CDR3 is 14 amino acids long. V trimming: 0 bases; J trimming: 3 bases; junction bases outside the gene matches: 2. The CDR3: CASSVEGQYYGYTF. The CDR3 bases are TGTGCCAGCAGCGTAGAGGGACAGTACTATGGCTACACCTTC.

This clonotype was recorded at least ten times. The V gene is TRBV18, the J gene TRBJ1-5; no reliable D call. The length of the CDR3 is 14 residues. CDR1 KGHSH and CDR2 LQKENI come from the germline V gene. V was pared by 5 bases and J by 0 bases, with 8 bases between. In nucleotides, the CDR3 is TGTGCCAGCTCAGGCAGTGATAGCAATCAGCCCCAGCATTTT. It codes for CASSGSDSNQPQHF.

The rearrangement joins TRBV20-1 to TRBJ2-7; 7 nucleotides line up with TRBD2. CDR1 DFQATT and CDR2 SNEGSKA come from the germline V gene (reference sequence). The CDR3 contains 17 residues. Unmatched junction bases numbered 16, after V lost 0 bases and J lost 5 bases. CDR3 coding DNA: TGCAGTGCTAGAGATTGGGGCTTCCGCGGGAGACTCAACGAGCAGTACTTC. Translated, it gives CSARDWGFRGRLNEQYF.

The sample holds a few counts of this clonotype. This CDR3 is missing its conserved last phenylalanine or tryptophan, likely due to a read error. J is TRBJ1-1 and V is TRBV6-1, with D unclear. The CDR3 totals 12 residues. Germline assignment: CDR1 MNHNS and CDR2 SASEGT. V was cut by 10 bases and J by 1 base, with 10 bases left in between. The CDR3: CAIHGGNTEAFV. The CDR3 DNA reads TGTGCCATCCACGGCGGGAACACTGAAGCTTTCGTG.

Many counts were recorded for this clonotype. This chain uses TRBV28 with TRBJ1-3; 8 bases agree with TRBD1. Losses at the gene ends were 5 bases for V and 0 bases for J; bases not matched to a gene: 9. CDR3 length: 17 amino acids. Germline values: CDR1 MDHEN, CDR2 SYDVKM. The CDR3 spells CASSQGDRQHSGNTIYF. CDR3 DNA: TGTGCCAGCAGTCAAGGGGACAGGCAACACTCTGGAAACACCATATATTTT.

This clonotype appeared many times. This chain links TRBV20-1 with TRBJ2-7; D possibly corresponds to TRBD1 (5 bases). Per the germline V gene, CDR1 is DFQATT and CDR2 is SNEGSKA (reference sequence). Trimming removed 0 bases at V and 4 bases at J, with 16 bases between. The CDR3 totals 15 residues. Here the CDR3 reads CSARDFKGRRYEQYF. The CDR3 region has the DNA TGCAGTGCTAGAGATTTTAAGGGGCGCAGATACGAGCAGTACTTC.

In this sample, this clonotype turned up many times. The rearrangement uses TRBV7-2 and TRBJ1-5; D is ambiguous. Trimming stripped 1 base from V and 7 bases from J, with 17 bases between. There are 16 residues in the CDR3. In germline, CDR1 is SGHTA, CDR2 FQGNSA. The CDR3 here is CASSLVEEVPRQPQHF. The CDR3 DNA sequence: TGTGCCAGCAGCTTAGTAGAGGAGGTTCCACGGCAGCCCCAGCATTTT.

This clonotype was counted between two and nine times. The J gene is TRBJ1-2, the V gene TRBV7-3; D is unclear. The CDR3 is 15 residues long. Germline V gene lookup returns CDR1 SGHTA and CDR2 FQGTGA. Trimming cost V 2 bases and J 8 bases, with 18 bases left between them. Here the CDR3 reads CASSLYGSPSQGYTF. The CDR3 DNA reads TGTGCCAGCAGCTTATATGGCAGCCCAAGTCAGGGCTACACCTTC.

Only a few counts were recorded for this clonotype. J is TRBJ2-6 and V is TRBV13; D perhaps matches TRBD1 (5 bases). CDR1 PRHDT and CDR2 FYEKMQ come from the germline V gene (reference sequence). The CDR3 length is 17 residues. Trimming cost V 1 base and J 0 bases, with 10 bases left between them. CDR3 coding DNA: TGTGCCAGCAGCTTAGAGGTTGGGGCCTCTGGGGCCAACGTCCTGACTTTC. Its translation is CASSLEVGASGANVLTF.

This clonotype has a handful of counts. This chain links TRBV5-1 with TRBJ2-5; a weak D match, TRBD2 (7 bases). CDR3 size: 17 residues. Germline V gives CDR1 SGHRS, CDR2 YFSETQ. V dropped 0 bases and J dropped 4 bases, with 19 bases sitting between them. The CDR3 sequence: CASSLGRGGAMRETQYF. The DNA of the CDR3 is TGCGCCAGCAGCTTGGGAAGAGGGGGGGCTATGAGAGAGACCCAGTACTTC.

The chain carries TRBV6-1 and TRBJ1-5, with D possibly TRBD1 on 6 matching bases. The V end lost 7 bases, the J end lost 6 bases, and 13 bases lay between the germline ends. Germline CDR1 is MNHNS and CDR2 is SASEGT. This CDR3 is 13 amino acids long. The CDR3 nucleotides are TGTGCCAGCAAAACCAGGGGTGGTCAGCCCCAGCATTTT. Translated, it gives CASKTRGGQPQHF.

At least ten counts were recorded for this clonotype. The CDR3 is CASKGRPDGANVLTF. The CDR3, as DNA: TGTGCCAGCAAGGGGCGGCCAGATGGGGCCAACGTCCTGACTTTC. This chain connects TRBV6-1 to TRBJ2-6, with D possibly being TRBD1 (5 bases). The CDR3 runs 15 residues. The V end lost 7 bases, the J end lost 3 bases, and 13 bases lay between the germline ends. CDR1 is MNHNS, CDR2 SASEGT, per germline.

This clonotype occurred many times. The chain employs TRBV27 and TRBJ2-2; 10 nucleotides agree with TRBD2. The CDR3 sequence is 16 residues long. Germline V lookup: CDR1 MNHEY, CDR2 SMNVEV (reference sequence). V shed 2 bases and J 4 bases; nucleotides not matched to a gene: 4. The CDR3 DNA is TGTGCCAGCAGTTTAATAGCGGGGGGTCGCACCGGGGAGCTGTTTTTT. Its protein is CASSLIAGGRTGELFF.

The chain employs TRBV29-1 and TRBJ2-7, with 7 bases aligning to TRBD2. Germline V gene lookup returns CDR1 SQVTM and CDR2 ANQGSEA. The CDR3 has 13 residues. With V trimmed by 4 bases and J by 2 bases, 5 bases remained unmatched. The CDR3 nucleotides read TGCAGCGTTGTGCAGCGGGGCCCCTACGAGCAGTACTTC. Its protein is CSVVQRGPYEQYF.

This clonotype was observed at least ten times. This sequence joins TRBV20-1 and TRBJ2-7, with D uncertain. Germline-derived CDR1 and CDR2 are DFQATT and SNEGSKA (reference sequence). V shed 5 bases and J shed 0 bases, with 5 bases lying between them. The CDR3 consists of 11 residues. The CDR3 region has the DNA TGCAGTGCTGGAGTCTCCTACGAGCAGTACTTC. Encoded protein: CSAGVSYEQYF.

The rearrangement uses TRBV20-1 and TRBJ1-6; no definite D call. The germline V gene has CDR1 DFQATT and CDR2 SNEGSKA (reference sequence). This CDR3 comprises 14 residues. V lost 3 bases, J lost 7 bases, and 13 bases lay in between. In nucleotides, the CDR3 is TGCAGTGCTAGGTGGACGGGTCCAAATTCACCCCTCCACTTT. Amino acid sequence: CSARWTGPNSPLHF.

Many counts were recorded for this clonotype. The gene calls are TRBV2 and TRBJ1-1; tentative D call: TRBD1 (6 bases). Trimming stripped 11 bases from V and 4 bases from J, with 23 bases between. The length of the CDR3 is 15 residues. The germline CDR1 and CDR2 sequences are SNHLY and FYNNEI. CDR3 DNA sequence: TGTGCCGACCTTCGACAGGTTGGACATGGCACTGAAGCTTTCTTT. Translation: CADLRQVGHGTEAFF.

For this clonotype: This may stem from a read error, because a much larger clone lies one nucleotide away. This sequence joins TRBV15 and TRBJ2-7; the D is unclear. This CDR3 is built from 12 residues. CDR1 is LNHNV, CDR2 YYDKDF, per germline (reference sequence). The CDR3, as DNA: TGTGTCACCAGCAGAGATACGATTGTTCAGTACTTC. It translates to CVTSRDTIVQYF.

This clonotype was seen many times. The chain combines TRBV2 with TRBJ2-5, with D perhaps matching TRBD1 (6 bases). The V end lost 8 bases, the J end lost 3 bases, and 16 bases lay between the germline ends. Germline CDR1 is SNHLY and CDR2 is FYNNEI. This CDR3 contains 14 residues. The CDR3 DNA is TGTGCCAGCCATCGCCCACAGGGTAAAGAGACCCAGTACTTC. It specifies CASHRPQGKETQYF.

This chain uses TRBV7-9 with TRBJ1-2; no reliable D call. The CDR3 sequence is 12 residues long. Trimming stripped 3 bases from V and 6 bases from J, with 8 bases between. Germline assignment: CDR1 SEHNR and CDR2 FQNEAQ (reference sequence). The DNA for the CDR3 is TGTGCCAGCAGCTTCCTCGGTAATGGCTACACCTTC. Protein product: CASSFLGNGYTF.

This sequence joins TRBV6-1 and TRBJ1-1, with D hard to call. Per germline, CDR1 MNHNS and CDR2 SASEGT. The CDR3 extends over 14 amino acids. V gave up 3 bases and J gave up 0 bases, with 8 bases separating them. CDR3 in DNA: TGTGCCAGCAGTGAGTGGCCGATGAACACTGAAGCTTTCTTT. Encoded protein: CASSEWPMNTEAFF.